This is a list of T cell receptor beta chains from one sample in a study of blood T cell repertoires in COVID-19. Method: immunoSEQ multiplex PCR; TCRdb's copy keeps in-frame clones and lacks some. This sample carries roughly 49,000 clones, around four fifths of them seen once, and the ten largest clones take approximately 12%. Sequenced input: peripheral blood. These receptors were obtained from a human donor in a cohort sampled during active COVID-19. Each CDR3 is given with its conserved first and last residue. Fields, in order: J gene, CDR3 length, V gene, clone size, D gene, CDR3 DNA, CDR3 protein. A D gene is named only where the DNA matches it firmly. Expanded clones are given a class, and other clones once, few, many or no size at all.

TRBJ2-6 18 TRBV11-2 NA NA TGTGCCAGCAGCTTATTTAGCGAACTTACCTCTGGGGCCAACGTCCTGACTTTC CASSLFSELTSGANVLTF
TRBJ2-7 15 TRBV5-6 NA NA TGTGCCAGCAGCAACGCTGACAGGTACCGCTACGAGCAGTACTTC CASSNADRYRYEQYF
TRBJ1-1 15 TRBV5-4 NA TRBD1 TGTGCCAGCAGCCATGGGACAGGGGGTGGAACTGAAGCTTTCTTT CASSHGTGGGTEAFF
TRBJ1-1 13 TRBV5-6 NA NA TGTGCCAGCAGCTTCGGGATGAACACTGAAGCTTTCTTT CASSFGMNTEAFF
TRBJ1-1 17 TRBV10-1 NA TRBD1 TGCGCCAGCAGTGGGTTCCGACAGGGATGGAGTGGCACTGAAGCTTTCTTT CASSGFRQGWSGTEAFF
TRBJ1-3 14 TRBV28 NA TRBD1 TGTGCCAGCAGGGGACAGGGCGCTGGAAACACCATATATTTT CASRGQGAGNTIYF
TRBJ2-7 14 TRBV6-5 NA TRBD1 TGTGCCAGCGACTCCAGGACAGGGTTACTCGAGCAGTACTTC CASDSRTGLLEQYF
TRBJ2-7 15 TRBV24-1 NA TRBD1 TGTGCCACCAGTGATGCCGGGACAGGGGACTACGAGCAGTACTTC CATSDAGTGDYEQYF
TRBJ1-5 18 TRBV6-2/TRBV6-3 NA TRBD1 TGTGCCAGCAGTTATTCCCAGGCGGGACAGGGAATGAATCAGCCCCAGCATTTT CASSYSQAGQGMNQPQHF
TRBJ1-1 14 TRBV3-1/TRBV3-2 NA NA TGTGCCAGCAGCCAAGATCAAGGGGGTACTGAAGCTTTCTTT CASSQDQGGTEAFF
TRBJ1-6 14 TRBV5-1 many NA TGCGCCAGCAGCTTGGCCAGGGCTGATTCACCCCTCCACTTT CASSLARADSPLHF
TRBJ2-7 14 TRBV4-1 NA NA TGCGCCAGCAGCCGGACAGTGTCCCCCTACGAGCAGTACTTC CASSRTVSPYEQYF
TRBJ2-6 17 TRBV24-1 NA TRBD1 TGTGCCACCTCGGGACAGAGCCCCCGCTCTGGGGCCAACGTCCTGACTTTC CATSGQSPRSGANVLTF
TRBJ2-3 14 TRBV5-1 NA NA TGCGCCAGCAGCTTTTCAGGGGGGATAGATACGCAGTATTTT CASSFSGGIDTQYF
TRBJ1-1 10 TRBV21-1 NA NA TGTGCCAGCCCCAGTTCGGGAGCTTTCTTT CASPSSGAFF
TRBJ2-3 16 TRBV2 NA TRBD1 TGTGCCAGCAGTAAGGGACAGTCAGTCAGTCAGGATACGCAGTATTTT CASSKGQSVSQDTQYF
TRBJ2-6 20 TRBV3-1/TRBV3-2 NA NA TGTGCCAGCAGCCAAGTTTTGGGTGGCTACGGAGGTTCTGGGGCCAACGTCCTGACTTTC CASSQVLGGYGGSGANVLTF
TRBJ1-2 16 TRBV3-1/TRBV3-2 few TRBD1 TGTGCCAGCAGCCCAAGGACAGGGGGCGTCAGCTATGGCTACACCTTC CASSPRTGGVSYGYTF
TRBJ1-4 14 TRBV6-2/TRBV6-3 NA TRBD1 TGTGCCAGCAGTTTCCGCAGGGGGGAGGAAAAACTGTTTTTT CASSFRRGEEKLFF
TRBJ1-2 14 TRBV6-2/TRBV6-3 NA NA TGTGCCAGCAGTTATCGGGGGGCCTTGACTGGCTACACCTTC CASSYRGALTGYTF
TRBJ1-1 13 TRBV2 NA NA TGTGCCAGCAGTGGATGGGGGGGGACTGAAGCTTTCTTT CASSGWGGTEAFF
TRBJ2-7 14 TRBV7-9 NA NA TGTGCCAGCAGCCCGACTAGATCGGTTTACGAGCAGTACTTC CASSPTRSVYEQYF
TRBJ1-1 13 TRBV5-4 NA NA TGTGCCAGCAGCTTGGGCGCGAACACTGAAGCTTTCTTT CASSLGANTEAFF
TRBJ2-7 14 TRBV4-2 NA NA TGTGCCAGCAGCCAAGGGGGGGTCTCCTACGAGCAGTACTTC CASSQGGVSYEQYF
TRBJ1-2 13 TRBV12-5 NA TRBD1 TGTGCTAGTGGTTTGGGACAGGGATATGGCTACACCTTC CASGLGQGYGYTF
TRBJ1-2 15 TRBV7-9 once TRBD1 TGTGCCAGCAGCTTAGGACAGGGGGCTAATTATGGCTACACCTTC CASSLGQGANYGYTF
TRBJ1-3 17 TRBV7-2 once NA TGTGCCAGCAGCTTAGCCCTTTCGGCAGGGGCTGGAAACACCATATATTTT CASSLALSAGAGNTIYF
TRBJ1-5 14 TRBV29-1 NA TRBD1 TGCAGCGTGGCGACAGGGGCCAGCAATCAGCCCCAGCATTTT CSVATGASNQPQHF
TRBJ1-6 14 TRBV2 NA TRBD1 TGTGCCAGCACTTGGGACAGGGGGAATTCACCCCTCCACTTT CASTWDRGNSPLHF
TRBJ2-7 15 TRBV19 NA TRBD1 TGTGCCAGTAGTATAGAAGGCAGGGGGCTGGGCGAGCAGTACTTC CASSIEGRGLGEQYF